What follows are 26 T cell receptor beta chains derived from one specimen sequenced in a study of technical replicates of blood from several donors. Some clones are missing from TCRdb's copy, which holds only in-frame ones; the method was immunoSEQ multiplex PCR. The sample includes roughly 93,000 clones, 95% of them seen just once. Sequencing was done on a sample of T cells isolated from PBMCs. These receptors were obtained from a human donor in good health.

The chain employs TRBV4-1 and TRBJ1-2; D may be TRBD1 (6 bases). The CDR3 spans 14 residues. Deletions cut 1 base from V and 5 bases from J, with 11 bases between. Germline V gene data show CDR1 as MGHRA and CDR2 as YSYEKL. For the CDR3, the DNA is TGCGCCAGCAGCCAAGCTGGACAGATGTATGGCTACACCTTC. Protein: CASSQAGQMYGYTF.

V gene TRBV30 combines with J gene TRBJ2-3; D call uncertain. With 0 bases removed from V and 12 bases from J, the gap between germline ends came to 16 bases. CDR1 GTSNPN and CDR2 SVGIG come from the germline V gene (reference sequence). The CDR3 is made up of 13 amino acids. CDR3 nucleotide sequence: TGTGCCTGGAGTGTAGGTGCAGTCGACACTCAGTATTTT. It translates to CAWSVGAVDTQYF.

The rearrangement links TRBV19 to TRBJ2-2, with a tentative D call TRBD2 (5 bases). This CDR3 region has 14 residues. The V end lost 8 bases, the J end lost 5 bases, and 15 bases lay between the germline ends. Looked up from germline, CDR1 is LNHDA and CDR2 is SQIVND (reference sequence). The CDR3 is CASWRRSPTGELFF. In nucleotides, the CDR3 is TGTGCCAGTTGGAGGAGGAGCCCAACCGGGGAGCTGTTTTTT.

The rearrangement links TRBV7-9 to TRBJ2-7, with D possibly matching TRBD1 (6 bases). There are 15 residues in the CDR3. Germline V gene data show CDR1 as SEHNR and CDR2 as FQNEAQ (reference sequence). Trimming left V 5 bases short and J 0 bases short, with 14 bases between. The CDR3 sequence: CASSPMTGLSYEQYF. DNA of the CDR3: TGTGCCAGCAGCCCGATGACAGGACTCTCCTACGAGCAGTACTTC.

The V call is TRBV4-1, the J call TRBJ2-3; 9 nucleotides match TRBD1. Germline CDR1 MGHRA, CDR2 YSYEKL. With V trimmed by 4 bases and J by 2 bases, 13 bases remained unmatched. This CDR3 contains 18 residues. Here the CDR3 reads CASSPGIRGQGITDTQYF. The CDR3 nucleotides read TGCGCCAGCAGCCCGGGCATACGAGGACAGGGGATCACAGATACGCAGTATTTT.

This clone showed up just once. V usage is TRBV14 and J usage is TRBJ1-2; TRBD1 matches at 10 bases. This CDR3 region has 14 residues. The V segment lost 4 bases and the J segment 3 bases; nucleotides outside the gene matches: 2. Germline V gene sequence: CDR1 SGHDN, CDR2 FVKESK. The CDR3 DNA reads as TGTGCCAGCAGCCTCGGGACAGGGGACTATGGCTACACCTTC. Its translation is CASSLGTGDYGYTF.

The CDR3 DNA reads as TGTGCCAGCAGTGAATTATGGGGACAGGGAAACAATGAGCAGTTCTTC. This translates into CASSELWGQGNNEQFF. This chain joins TRBV6-1 and TRBJ2-1; 9 positions agree with TRBD1. This CDR3 has 16 residues. The V gene's germline CDR1 is MNHNS and CDR2 SASEGT. J was trimmed by 5 bases and V by 2 bases; bases with no gene match: 7.

This clone was observed a single time. The chain employs TRBV6-5 and TRBJ2-7; TRBD2 aligns across 12 bases. Germline-derived CDR1 and CDR2 are MNHEY and SVGAGI. The length of the CDR3 is 14 residues. Germline trimming cut 7 bases from V and 7 bases from J; bases unmatched to any gene: 8. CDR3 loop: CASTPSGRAREQYF. The CDR3 bases are TGTGCCAGCACCCCTAGCGGGAGGGCCAGAGAGCAGTACTTC.

This chain uses TRBV27 with TRBJ1-2; the match to TRBD1 covers 10 bases. Germline assignment: CDR1 MNHEY and CDR2 SMNVEV (reference sequence). This CDR3 is built from 13 residues. Unmatched junction bases numbered 2, after V lost 5 bases and J lost 5 bases. The CDR3 bases are TGTGCCAGCAGTAAGGGACAGGGGTATGGCTACACCTTC. Translated, it gives CASSKGQGYGYTF.

The chain carries TRBV2 and TRBJ1-5; 7 bases are a match to TRBD1. The germline V gene encodes CDR1 SNHLY and CDR2 FYNNEI. The length of the CDR3 is 13 residues. V was clipped by 4 bases and J by 5 bases; unmatched bases: 2. Written as DNA, the CDR3 is TGTGCCAGCAGTGCCCAGGGGGATCAGCCCCAGCATTTT. This gives the protein CASSAQGDQPQHF.

The chain employs TRBV6-1 and TRBJ2-3; TRBD2 might be the D (6 bases). The CDR3 is made up of 14 amino acids. V dropped 3 bases and J dropped 2 bases, with 9 bases sitting between them. Germline V gene data show CDR1 as MNHNS and CDR2 as SASEGT. The CDR3 nucleotides read TGTGCCAGCAGTGAGGCGGGATACACAGATACGCAGTATTTT. Its protein is CASSEAGYTDTQYF.

The gene calls are TRBV7-9 and TRBJ2-1, with TRBD1 identical over 9 bases. J lost 5 bases, V lost 6 bases, and 2 bases had no gene match. The germline V gene encodes CDR1 SEHNR and CDR2 FQNEAQ (reference sequence). The CDR3 consists of 13 residues. The CDR3 here is CASRRQGDNEQFF. In DNA form, the CDR3 reads TGTGCCAGCAGACGACAGGGGGACAATGAGCAGTTCTTC.

The chain carries TRBV28 and TRBJ2-7, with D perhaps matching TRBD2 (6 bases). V gave up 8 bases and J gave up 4 bases, with 12 bases separating them. Germline V CDR1 and CDR2: MDHEN, SYDVKM. The CDR3 has 12 amino acids. The DNA for the CDR3 is TGTGCCAGCGGAAGACTAGTTTACGAGCAGTACTTC. Translated, it gives CASGRLVYEQYF.

The rearrangement links TRBV29-1 to TRBJ2-7, with 9 bases matching TRBD1. The junction had 8 bases not matched to a gene; V was cut back by 7 bases and J by 7 bases. Germline CDR1 reads SQVTM; CDR2 reads ANQGSEA. The CDR3 consists of 12 residues. CDR3 DNA sequence: TGCAGCGGGGGACAGGGAAGTGTAGAGCAGTACTTC. This codes for CSGGQGSVEQYF.

This chain uses TRBV11-2 with TRBJ1-1, with D possibly TRBD1 on 5 matching bases. Germline lookup yields CDR1 SGHAT and CDR2 FQNNGV. V was shortened by 3 bases and J by 0 bases, with 8 bases between the two germline ends. The CDR3 totals 14 residues. In DNA form, the CDR3 reads TGTGCCAGCAGCTTGGGGCTGATGAACACTGAAGCTTTCTTT. Protein: CASSLGLMNTEAFF.

This chain links TRBV27 with TRBJ2-7, with D maybe TRBD1 (6 bases). The CDR3 covers 15 residues. V was clipped by 2 bases and J by 4 bases, with 15 bases between them. Germline lookup yields CDR1 MNHEY and CDR2 SMNVEV (reference sequence). CDR3 region: CASSLRAGAPYEQYF. The DNA for the CDR3 is TGTGCCAGCAGTTTAAGGGCAGGGGCGCCGTACGAGCAGTACTTC.

J is TRBJ1-1 and V is TRBV5-5, with D uncertain. Deletions cut 2 bases from V and 2 bases from J, with 13 bases between. Germline values: CDR1 SGHKS, CDR2 YYEKEE (reference sequence). This CDR3 is 15 amino acids long. CDR3: CASSFFQVQNTEAFF. The CDR3 nucleotides read TGTGCCAGCAGCTTTTTCCAGGTTCAAAACACTGAAGCTTTCTTT.

V usage is TRBV5-1 and J usage is TRBJ1-5; 7 nucleotides agree with TRBD1. Germline CDR1 and CDR2: SGHRS and YFSETQ. The CDR3 loop spans 16 amino acids. J lost 3 bases, V lost 0 bases, and 6 bases had no gene match. CDR3 region: CASSLGGGQPNQPQHF. CDR3 nucleotides: TGCGCCAGCAGCTTGGGAGGGGGACAGCCCAATCAGCCCCAGCATTTT.

This sequence joins TRBV5-1 and TRBJ2-3, with TRBD1 matching 8 bases. This CDR3 spans 16 amino acids. The V gene's germline CDR1 is SGHRS and CDR2 YFSETQ. With V trimmed by 3 bases and J by 2 bases, 8 bases remained unmatched. CDR3 protein: CASSWGGQGDTDTQYF. The CDR3 bases are TGCGCCAGCAGCTGGGGCGGACAGGGAGACACAGATACGCAGTATTTT. The variable domain in full, completed from reference TRBV5-1 and TRBJ2-3, reads KAGVTQTPRYLIKTRGQQVTLSCSPISGHRSVSWYQQTPGQGLQFLFEYFSETQRNKGNFPGRFSGRQFSNSRSEMNVSTLELGDSALYLCASSWGGQGDTDTQYFGPGTRLTVL.

The chain joins TRBV7-9 to TRBJ1-2, with TRBD1 matching 8 bases. The CDR3 spans 17 residues. V trimming: 1 base; J trimming: 3 bases; junction bases outside the gene matches: 10. Looked up from germline, CDR1 is SEHNR and CDR2 is FQNEAQ (reference sequence). CDR3 sequence: CASSLVGAGGGYYGYTF. The CDR3 nucleotides are TGTGCCAGCAGCTTAGTTGGTGCAGGGGGCGGTTACTATGGCTACACCTTC.

The chain carries TRBV18 and TRBJ1-2; D perhaps matches TRBD1 (6 bases). With 3 bases removed from V and 4 bases from J, the gap between germline ends came to 12 bases. Germline assignment: CDR1 KGHSH and CDR2 LQKENI. This CDR3 spans 14 amino acids. CDR3 bases: TGTGCCAGCTCACCCCAGGACAGACTCTATGGCTACACCTTC. Translated, it gives CASSPQDRLYGYTF.

J is TRBJ1-2 and V is TRBV7-9; no reliable D call. The CDR3 runs to 14 residues. Germline V gives CDR1 SEHNR, CDR2 FQNEAQ (reference sequence). Trimming pared 0 bases from V and 8 bases from J, leaving 13 bases between. The CDR3 loop is CASSLAAAAPGYTF. The CDR3 DNA reads TGTGCCAGCAGCTTAGCGGCCGCCGCTCCGGGCTACACCTTC.

The chain combines TRBV5-5 with TRBJ2-1; the D is unclear. Germline CDR1 and CDR2: SGHKS and YYEKEE (reference sequence). Trimming shortened V by 0 bases and J by 4 bases, and 5 bases separated the two germline ends. This CDR3 is built from 13 residues. CDR3 sequence: CASSLDLYNEQFF. Here the CDR3 DNA reads TGTGCCAGCAGCTTGGACTTGTACAATGAGCAGTTCTTC. Based on the CDR3 plus reference TRBV5-5 and TRBJ2-1, the full variable domain is DAGVTQSPTHLIKTRGQQVTLRCSPISGHKSVSWYQQVLGQGPQFIFQYYEKEERGRGNFPDRFSARQFPNYSSELNVNALLLGDSALYLCASSLDLYNEQFFGPGTRLTVL.

In this sample, this clone turned up a few times. The rearrangement uses TRBV2 and TRBJ2-1; 8 bases match TRBD1. The germline CDR1 and CDR2 sequences are SNHLY and FYNNEI. This CDR3 is 15 amino acids long. V shed 4 bases and J 2 bases; nucleotides not matched to a gene: 4. Here the CDR3 DNA reads TGTGCCAGCAGTGCGGGACAGGCAACCTACAATGAGCAGTTCTTC. Its protein is CASSAGQATYNEQFF.

This chain connects TRBV5-1 to TRBJ1-5, with no clear D. Trimming left V 0 bases short and J 10 bases short, with 14 bases between. CDR3 size: 14 residues. Germline loops: CDR1 SGHRS, CDR2 YFSETQ. The DNA for the CDR3 is TGCGCCAGCAGCTTGGGGGAGGGCTCAAGTCCCCAGCATTTT. This translates into CASSLGEGSSPQHF.

V gene TRBV9 combines with J gene TRBJ2-1; 9 bases agree with TRBD2. This CDR3 region has 16 residues. Germline V lookup: CDR1 SGDLS, CDR2 YYNGEE. Trimming cost V 0 bases and J 9 bases; bases outside gene matches: 10. The chain's CDR3 is CASSVVLAGNLGEQFF. The CDR3 bases are TGTGCCAGCAGCGTAGTCCTAGCGGGGAACCTGGGTGAGCAGTTCTTC.